Shown below are 4 T cell receptor beta chains from a single sample sequenced in a study of blood T cell repertoires in COVID-19. Using immunoSEQ multiplex PCR, the repertoire was profiled, and TCRdb retains in-frame clones only, with some absent. The profile shows fewer than 400,000 clones, under 90% of them singletons. Source material: peripheral blood. Receptors were obtained from a woman under 40 with COVID-19, enrolled during active disease.

This chain uses TRBV28 with TRBJ1-5; maybe TRBD1 (6 bases). Germline V gives CDR1 MDHEN, CDR2 SYDVKM. The CDR3 loop spans 14 amino acids. Trimming shortened V by 7 bases and J by 0 bases, and 10 bases separated the two germline ends. The CDR3 reads CASIGGHSNQPQHF. The DNA for the CDR3 is TGTGCCAGCATAGGGGGTCATAGCAATCAGCCCCAGCATTTT.

This chain uses TRBV5-1 with TRBJ2-1; 9 nucleotides agree with TRBD2. CDR3 size: 15 residues. CDR1 is SGHRS and CDR2 is YFSETQ in the germline V gene. The ends lost 0 bases at V and 16 bases at J; junction bases unmatched: 14. The CDR3 sequence: CASSLGNVAGELQFF. The CDR3 nucleotides are TGCGCCAGCAGCTTGGGCAACGTAGCGGGAGAGCTCCAATTCTTC. The variable domain in full, completed from reference TRBV5-1 and TRBJ2-1, reads KAGVTQTPRYLIKTRGQQVTLSCSPISGHRSVSWYQQTPGQGLQFLFEYFSETQRNKGNFPGRFSGRQFSNSRSEMNVSTLELGDSALYLCASSLGNVAGELQFFGPGTRLTVL.

This sequence joins TRBV7-9 and TRBJ2-1; 13 bases agree with TRBD2. CDR1 and CDR2 (germline): SEHNR, FQNEAQ (reference sequence). V trimming: 5 bases; J trimming: 4 bases; junction bases outside the gene matches: 8. The CDR3 loop spans 17 amino acids. CDR3 residues: CASSLRTSGSGYNEQFF. In nucleotides, the CDR3 is TGTGCCAGCAGCCTTAGGACTAGCGGGAGTGGTTACAATGAGCAGTTCTTC.

The chain has TRBV5-4 and TRBJ2-2; perhaps TRBD2 as D (6 bases). This CDR3 is 15 amino acids long. Germline V gene data show CDR1 as SGHNT and CDR2 as YYREEE (reference sequence). Deletions cut 2 bases from V and 7 bases from J, with 15 bases between. CDR3 amino acids: CASSLVSGGSGELFF. In DNA, the CDR3 is TGTGCCAGCAGCTTAGTTAGCGGAGGGAGCGGGGAGCTGTTTTTT.